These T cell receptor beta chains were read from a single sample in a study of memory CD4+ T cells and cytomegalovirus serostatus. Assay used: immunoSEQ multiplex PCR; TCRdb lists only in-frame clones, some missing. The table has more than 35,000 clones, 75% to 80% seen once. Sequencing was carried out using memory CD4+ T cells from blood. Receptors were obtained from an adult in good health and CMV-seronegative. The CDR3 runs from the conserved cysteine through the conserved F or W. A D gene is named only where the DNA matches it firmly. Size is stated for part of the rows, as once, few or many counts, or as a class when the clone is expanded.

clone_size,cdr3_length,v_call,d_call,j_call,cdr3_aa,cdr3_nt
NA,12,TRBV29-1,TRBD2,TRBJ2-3,CSVDGGTDTQYF,TGCAGCGTTGACGGGGGGACAGATACGCAGTATTTT
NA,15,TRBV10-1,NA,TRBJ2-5,CASSESGNGGKTQYF,TGCGCCAGCAGTGAGTCGGGGAACGGAGGGAAGACCCAGTACTTC
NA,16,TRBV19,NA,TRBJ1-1,CASSIKSDRPNTEAFF,TGTGCCAGTAGTATAAAGTCGGACAGACCGAACACTGAAGCTTTCTTT
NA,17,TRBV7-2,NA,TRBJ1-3,CASSLVGGSFSGNTIYF,TGTGCCAGCAGCTTAGTGGGGGGCAGTTTCTCTGGAAACACCATATATTTT
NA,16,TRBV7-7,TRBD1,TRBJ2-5,CASTERTGGFGETQYF,TGTGCCAGCACCGAACGGACAGGGGGCTTCGGGGAGACCCAGTACTTC
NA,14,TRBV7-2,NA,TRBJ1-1,CASSSGSWNTEAFF,TGTGCCAGCAGCTCCGGCTCTTGGAACACTGAAGCTTTCTTT
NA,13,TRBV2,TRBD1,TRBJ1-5,CASSVTGDQPQHF,TGTGCCAGCAGTGTTACAGGGGATCAGCCCCAGCATTTT
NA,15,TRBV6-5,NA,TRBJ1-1,CASSLTALGITEAFF,TGTGCCAGCAGTTTAACAGCGCTGGGGATCACTGAAGCTTTCTTT
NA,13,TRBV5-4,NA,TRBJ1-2,CASSPDRNYGYTF,TGTGCCAGCAGCCCCGACAGGAACTATGGCTACACCTTC
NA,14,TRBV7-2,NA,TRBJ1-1,CASRSRGSNTEAFF,TGTGCCAGCAGGTCTAGGGGATCGAACACTGAAGCTTTCTTT
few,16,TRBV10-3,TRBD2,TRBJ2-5,CAISDTSGGIQETQYF,TGTGCCATCAGTGATACCAGCGGGGGGATTCAAGAGACCCAGTACTTC
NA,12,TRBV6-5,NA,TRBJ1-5,CASKGGNQPQHF,TGTGCCAGCAAGGGGGGCAATCAGCCCCAGCATTTT
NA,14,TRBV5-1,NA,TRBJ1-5,CASSPDSYDQPQHF,TGCGCCAGCAGCCCAGACAGTTACGATCAGCCCCAGCATTTT
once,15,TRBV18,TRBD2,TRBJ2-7,CASSPQAGGSYEQYF,TGTGCCAGCTCACCACAAGCGGGGGGCTCCTACGAGCAGTACTTC
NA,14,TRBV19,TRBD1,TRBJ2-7,CASSMDRASREQYF,TGTGCCAGTAGTATGGACAGGGCCTCTCGCGAGCAGTACTTC
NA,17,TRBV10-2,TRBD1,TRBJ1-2,CASSDPGTGGRFYGYTF,TGCGCCAGCAGTGACCCTGGGACAGGCGGAAGGTTCTATGGCTACACCTTC
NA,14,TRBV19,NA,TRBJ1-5,CASSIGQTYQPQHF,TGTGCCAGTAGTATTGGACAGACCTATCAGCCCCAGCATTTT
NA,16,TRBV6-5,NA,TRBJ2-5,CASSYSSFFSKETQYF,TGTGCCAGCAGTTACTCGTCTTTCTTTTCTAAAGAGACCCAGTACTTC
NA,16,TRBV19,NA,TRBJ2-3,CASSSVGQLSTDTQYF,TGTGCCAGTAGTTCAGTAGGACAGCTTAGCACAGATACGCAGTATTTT
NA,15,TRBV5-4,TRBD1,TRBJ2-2,CASSTGQENTGELFF,TGTGCCAGCAGCACCGGACAGGAGAACACCGGGGAGCTGTTTTTT
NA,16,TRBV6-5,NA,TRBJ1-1,CASSYKLPLMNTEAFF,TGTGCCAGCAGTTACAAACTCCCCCTCATGAACACTGAAGCTTTCTTT
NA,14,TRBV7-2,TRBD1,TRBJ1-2,CASSEGTGVGGYTF,TGTGCCAGCAGCGAAGGGACAGGGGTAGGGGGCTACACCTTC
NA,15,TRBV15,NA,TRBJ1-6,CATSRVAGTNSPLHF,TGTGCCACCAGCAGAGTGGCAGGCACGAATTCACCCCTCCACTTT
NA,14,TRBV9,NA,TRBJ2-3,CASSPYVSTDTQYF,TGTGCCAGCAGCCCTTACGTTAGCACAGATACGCAGTATTTT
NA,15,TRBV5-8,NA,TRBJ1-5,CASSLGQKSNQPQHF,TGTGCCAGCAGCCTCGGACAGAAAAGCAATCAGCCCCAGCATTTT
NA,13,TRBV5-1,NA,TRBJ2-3,CASSPPGKNTQYF,TGCGCCAGCTCGCCCCCGGGCAAAAATACGCAGTATTTT
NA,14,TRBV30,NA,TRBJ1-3,CAWSVQSSGNTIYF,TGTGCCTGGAGTGTACAGAGCTCTGGAAACACCATATATTTT
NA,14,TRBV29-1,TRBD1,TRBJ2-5,CSVEKEGQGTAQYF,TGCAGCGTTGAAAAGGAGGGACAGGGCACGGCCCAGTACTTC
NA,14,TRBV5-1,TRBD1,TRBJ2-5,CASSVGQGQETQYF,TGCGCCAGCAGCGTGGGACAGGGGCAAGAGACCCAGTACTTC
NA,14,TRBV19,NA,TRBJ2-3,CASSPGAGTDTQYF,TGTGCCAGTAGCCCAGGGGCGGGCACAGATACGCAGTATTTT
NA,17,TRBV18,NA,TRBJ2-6,CASSPPQIPSGANVLTF,TGTGCCAGCTCACCACCGCAGATTCCATCTGGGGCCAACGTCCTGACTTTC
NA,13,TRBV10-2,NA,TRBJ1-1,CASSDQGNTEAFF,TGCGCCAGCAGTGACCAGGGGAACACTGAAGCTTTCTTT
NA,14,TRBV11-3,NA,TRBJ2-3,CASSLDGGTDTQYF,TGTGCCAGCAGCTTGGACGGGGGCACAGATACGCAGTATTTT
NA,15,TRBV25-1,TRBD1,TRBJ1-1,CASSARTGGDTEAFF,TGTGCCAGCAGTGCCCGGACAGGGGGGGACACTGAAGCTTTCTTT
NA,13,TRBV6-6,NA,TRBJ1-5,CASSLDRNQPQHF,TGTGCCAGCAGCCTCGACAGGAATCAGCCCCAGCATTTT
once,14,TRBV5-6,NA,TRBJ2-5,CASTSGKGQETQYF,TGTGCCAGCACCTCCGGGAAGGGTCAAGAGACCCAGTACTTC
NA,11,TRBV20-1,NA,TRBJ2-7,CSARIGYEQYF,TGCAGTGCTAGAATTGGCTACGAGCAGTACTTC
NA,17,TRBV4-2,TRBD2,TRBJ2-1,CASSRPGGLAGGNEQFF,TGTGCCAGCAGCCGGCCGGGCGGGCTAGCGGGAGGAAATGAGCAGTTCTTC
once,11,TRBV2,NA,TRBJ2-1,CASSNANEQFF,TGTGCCAGCAGCAACGCCAATGAGCAGTTCTTC
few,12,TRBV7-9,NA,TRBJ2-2,CASNQGSGELFF,TGTGCCAGCAACCAGGGTTCCGGGGAGCTGTTTTTT
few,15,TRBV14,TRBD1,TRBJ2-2,CASSQTTQGAGELFF,TGTGCCAGCAGCCAAACTACTCAGGGGGCCGGGGAGCTGTTTTTT
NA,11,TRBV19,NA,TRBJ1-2,CASSGQHGYTF,TGTGCCAGTAGCGGACAGCATGGCTACACCTTC
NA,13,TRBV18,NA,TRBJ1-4,CASSPTSSEKLFF,TGTGCCAGCTCACCCACCTCTTCTGAAAAACTGTTTTTT
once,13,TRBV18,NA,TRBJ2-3,CASSPRGGDTQYF,TGTGCCAGCTCACCGAGGGGGGGCGATACGCAGTATTTT
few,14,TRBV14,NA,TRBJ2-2,CASSQVQGTGELFF,TGTGCCAGCAGCCAAGTCCAGGGGACCGGGGAGCTGTTTTTT
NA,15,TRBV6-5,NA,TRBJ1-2,CASSYQDPRKGGYTF,TGTGCCAGCAGTTACCAGGATCCCCGGAAGGGCGGCTACACCTTC
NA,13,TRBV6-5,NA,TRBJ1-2,CASSYSRGYGYTF,TGTGCCAGCAGTTACTCGAGGGGTTATGGCTACACCTTC
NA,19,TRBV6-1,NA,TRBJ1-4,CASSEGARFSSATNEKLFF,TGTGCCAGCAGTGAAGGGGCCAGATTCAGCTCTGCAACTAATGAAAAACTGTTTTTT
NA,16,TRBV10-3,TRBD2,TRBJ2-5,CAISGTTSGGAGTQYF,TGTGCCATCAGTGGCACAACTAGCGGGGGGGCCGGGACCCAGTACTTC
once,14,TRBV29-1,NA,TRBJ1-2,CSVEERRGGYGYTF,TGCAGCGTTGAAGAACGAAGGGGAGGATATGGCTACACCTTC
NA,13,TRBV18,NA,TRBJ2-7,CASRSRVFDEQYF,TGTGCCAGCCGATCAAGGGTTTTTGACGAGCAGTACTTC
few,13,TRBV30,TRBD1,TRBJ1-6,CAWNRGDNSPLHF,TGTGCCTGGAACAGGGGAGATAATTCACCCCTCCACTTT
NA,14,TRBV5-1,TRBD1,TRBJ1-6,CASSSGQGNSPLHF,TGCGCCAGCAGCTCTGGACAGGGGAATTCACCCCTCCACTTT
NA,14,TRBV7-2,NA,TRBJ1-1,CASSLVQGNTEAFF,TGTGCCAGCAGCTTAGTCCAGGGGAACACTGAAGCTTTCTTT
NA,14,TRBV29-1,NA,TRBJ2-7,CSVALWGANYEQYF,TGCAGCGTTGCCCTGTGGGGCGCAAACTACGAGCAGTACTTC
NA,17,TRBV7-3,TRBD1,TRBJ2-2,CASSLRPGTANTGELFF,TGTGCCAGCAGCCTACGTCCCGGGACAGCGAACACCGGGGAGCTGTTTTTT
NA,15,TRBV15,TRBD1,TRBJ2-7,CATSRGSGGPYEQYF,TGTGCCACCAGCAGAGGCTCAGGGGGACCCTACGAGCAGTACTTC